This entry is about one T cell receptor beta chain. These data are taken from a study of shared clonotypes between healthy human individuals. TCRdb's table, derived via immunoSEQ multiplex PCR, lists solely in-frame clones and lacks some. The table has about 520,000 clones, 70% to 80% seen once; the top ten hold around 12%. CDR3 length: 14 residues. The germline V gene has CDR1 SNHLY and CDR2 FYNNEI. The V end was cut by 3 bases, the J end by 9 bases, with 15 bases between. The V and J genes are TRBV2 and TRBJ2-1; no firm D call. Sequenced input: PBMCs. This receptor was identified in a middle-aged woman in good health. Some clones in this sample may be carry-over from other donors' samples. CDR3 sequence reads: CASSDSWRSAEQFF. The CDR3 region has the DNA TGTGCCAGCAGTGACTCTTGGCGGTCCGCTGAGCAGTTCTTC.